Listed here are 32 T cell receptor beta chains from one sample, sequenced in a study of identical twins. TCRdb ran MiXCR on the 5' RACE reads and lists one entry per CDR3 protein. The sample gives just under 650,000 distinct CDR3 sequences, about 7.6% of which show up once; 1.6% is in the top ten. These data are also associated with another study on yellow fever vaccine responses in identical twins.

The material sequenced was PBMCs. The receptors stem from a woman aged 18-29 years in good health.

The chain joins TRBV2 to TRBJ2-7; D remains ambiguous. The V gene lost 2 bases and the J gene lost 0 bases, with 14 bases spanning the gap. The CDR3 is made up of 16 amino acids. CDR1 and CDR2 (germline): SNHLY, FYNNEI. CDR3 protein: CASSESKGLSSYEQYF. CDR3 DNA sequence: TGTGCCAGCAGTGAAAGTAAGGGATTAAGCTCCTACGAGCAGTACTTC.

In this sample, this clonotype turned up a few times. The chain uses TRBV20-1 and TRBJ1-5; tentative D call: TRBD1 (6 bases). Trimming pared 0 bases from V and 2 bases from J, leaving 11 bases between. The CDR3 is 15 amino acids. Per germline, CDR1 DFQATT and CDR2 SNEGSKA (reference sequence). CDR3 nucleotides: TGCAGTGCTAGAGACAGGGGATCTGGCAATCAGCCCCAGCATTTT. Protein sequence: CSARDRGSGNQPQHF.

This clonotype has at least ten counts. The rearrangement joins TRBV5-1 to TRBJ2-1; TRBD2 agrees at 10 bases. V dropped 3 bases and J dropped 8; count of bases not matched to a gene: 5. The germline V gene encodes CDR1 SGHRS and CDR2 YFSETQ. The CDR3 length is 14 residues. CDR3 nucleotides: TGCGCCAGCAGCTACCTAGCGGGAGAGTATGAGCAGTTCTTC. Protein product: CASSYLAGEYEQFF.

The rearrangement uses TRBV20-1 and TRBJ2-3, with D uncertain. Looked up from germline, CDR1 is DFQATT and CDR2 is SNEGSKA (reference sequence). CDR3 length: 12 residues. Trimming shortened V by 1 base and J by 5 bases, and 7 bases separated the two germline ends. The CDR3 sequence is CSARVLGDTQYF. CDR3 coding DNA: TGCAGTGCTAGAGTCCTAGGAGATACGCAGTATTTT.

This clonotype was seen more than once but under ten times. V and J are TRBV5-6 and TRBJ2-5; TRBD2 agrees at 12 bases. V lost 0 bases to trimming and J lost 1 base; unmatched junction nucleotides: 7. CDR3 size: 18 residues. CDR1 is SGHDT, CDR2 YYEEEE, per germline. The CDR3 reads CASSLVRLAGELQETQYF. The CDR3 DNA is TGTGCCAGCAGCTTGGTGCGACTAGCGGGGGAACTCCAAGAGACCCAGTACTTC.

CDR3 in DNA: TGCGCCAGCAGCACCGGGACTAGCGGGGGGCTGGGGACCCAGTACTTC. Its translation: CASSTGTSGGLGTQYF. The chain recombines TRBV5-1 with TRBJ2-5; 15 bases agree with TRBD2. The CDR3 is made up of 16 amino acids. Germline V gene lookup returns CDR1 SGHRS and CDR2 YFSETQ. V trimming: 4 bases; J trimming: 7 bases; junction bases outside the gene matches: 8.

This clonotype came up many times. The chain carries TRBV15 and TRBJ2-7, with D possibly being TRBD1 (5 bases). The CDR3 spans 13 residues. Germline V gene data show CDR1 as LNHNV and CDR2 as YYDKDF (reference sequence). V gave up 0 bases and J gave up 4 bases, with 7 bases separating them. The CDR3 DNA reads TGTGCCACCAGCAGAGACAGGGAATACGAGCAGTACTTC. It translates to CATSRDREYEQYF.

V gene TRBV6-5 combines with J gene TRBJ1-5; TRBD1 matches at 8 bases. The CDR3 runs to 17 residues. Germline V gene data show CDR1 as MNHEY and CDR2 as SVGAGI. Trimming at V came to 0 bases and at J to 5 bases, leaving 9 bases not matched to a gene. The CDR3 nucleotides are TGTGCCAGCAGTTACTCCTACGGACAGGGCAGGTATCAGCCCCAGCATTTT. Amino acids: CASSYSYGQGRYQPQHF.

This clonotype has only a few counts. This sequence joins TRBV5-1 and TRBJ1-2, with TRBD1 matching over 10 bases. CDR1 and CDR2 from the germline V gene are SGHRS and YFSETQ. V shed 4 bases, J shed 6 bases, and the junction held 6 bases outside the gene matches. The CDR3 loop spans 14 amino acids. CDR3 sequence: CASSLGQGSNGYTF. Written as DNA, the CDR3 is TGCGCCAGCAGCCTGGGACAGGGGTCTAATGGCTACACCTTC. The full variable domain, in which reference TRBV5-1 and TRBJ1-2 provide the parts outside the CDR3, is KAGVTQTPRYLIKTRGQQVTLSCSPISGHRSVSWYQQTPGQGLQFLFEYFSETQRNKGNFPGRFSGRQFSNSRSEMNVSTLELGDSALYLCASSLGQGSNGYTFGSGTRLTVV.

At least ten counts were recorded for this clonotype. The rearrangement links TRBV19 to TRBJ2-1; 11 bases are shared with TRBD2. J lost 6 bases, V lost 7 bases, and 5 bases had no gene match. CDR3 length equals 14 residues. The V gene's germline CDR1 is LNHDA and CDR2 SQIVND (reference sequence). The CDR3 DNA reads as TGTGCCAGTACCGTAGCGGGAGGGGGCAATGAGCAGTTCTTC. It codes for CASTVAGGGNEQFF.

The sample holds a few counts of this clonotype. The CDR3 DNA sequence: TGTGCCAGCAGCGATTCCGGGAGCGCCTACAATGAGCAGTTCTTC. Its translation: CASSDSGSAYNEQFF. The genes are TRBV2 and TRBJ2-1, with D maybe TRBD2 (6 bases). Per the germline V gene, CDR1 is SNHLY and CDR2 is FYNNEI. The length of the CDR3 is 15 residues. Trimming left V 6 bases short and J 2 bases short, with 14 bases between.

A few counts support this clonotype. The CDR3 here is CASSQDSRSGTEAFF. Here the CDR3 DNA reads TGTGCCAGCAGCCAAGATTCGCGTTCTGGCACTGAAGCTTTCTTT. The chain employs TRBV3-1 and TRBJ1-1; D is unclear. This CDR3 has 15 amino acids. With 0 bases removed from V and 4 bases from J, the gap between germline ends came to 12 bases. Looked up from germline, CDR1 is LGHDT and CDR2 is YNNKEL (reference sequence).

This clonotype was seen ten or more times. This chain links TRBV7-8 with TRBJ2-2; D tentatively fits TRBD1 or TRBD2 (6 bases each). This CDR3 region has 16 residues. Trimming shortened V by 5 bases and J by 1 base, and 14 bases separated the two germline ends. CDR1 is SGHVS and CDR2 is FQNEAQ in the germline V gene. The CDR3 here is CASSPLRGENTGELFF. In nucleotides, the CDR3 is TGTGCCAGCAGCCCACTAAGGGGGGAGAACACCGGGGAGCTGTTTTTT.

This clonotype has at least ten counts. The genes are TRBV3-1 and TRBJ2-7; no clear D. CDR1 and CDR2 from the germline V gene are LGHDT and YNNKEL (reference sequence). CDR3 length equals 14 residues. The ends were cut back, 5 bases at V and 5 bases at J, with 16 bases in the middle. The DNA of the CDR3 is TGTGCCAGCAGCAGATTCGACCGTCCCGACGAGCAGTACGTC. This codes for CASSRFDRPDEQYV.

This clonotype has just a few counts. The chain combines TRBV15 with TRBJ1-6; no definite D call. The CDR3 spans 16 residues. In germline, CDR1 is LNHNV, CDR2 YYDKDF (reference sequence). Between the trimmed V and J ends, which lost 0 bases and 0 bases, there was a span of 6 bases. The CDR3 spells CATSRDSSSYNSPLHF. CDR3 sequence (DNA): TGTGCCACCAGCAGAGATTCAAGCTCCTATAATTCACCCCTCCACTTT.

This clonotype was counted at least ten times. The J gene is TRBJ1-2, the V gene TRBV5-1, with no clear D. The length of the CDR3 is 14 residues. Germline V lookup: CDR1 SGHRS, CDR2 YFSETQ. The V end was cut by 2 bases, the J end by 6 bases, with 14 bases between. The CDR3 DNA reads TGCGCCAGCAGCTTCGAGAGCGGAAAAGATGGCTACACCTTC. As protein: CASSFESGKDGYTF. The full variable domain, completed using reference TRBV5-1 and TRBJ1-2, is KAGVTQTPRYLIKTRGQQVTLSCSPISGHRSVSWYQQTPGQGLQFLFEYFSETQRNKGNFPGRFSGRQFSNSRSEMNVSTLELGDSALYLCASSFESGKDGYTFGSGTRLTVV.

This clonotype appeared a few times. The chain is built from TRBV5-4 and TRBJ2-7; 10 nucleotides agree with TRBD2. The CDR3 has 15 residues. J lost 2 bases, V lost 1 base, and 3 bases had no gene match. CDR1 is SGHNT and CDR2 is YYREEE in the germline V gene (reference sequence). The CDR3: CASSLRLAGAYEQYF. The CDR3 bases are TGTGCCAGCAGCTTGCGGCTAGCGGGAGCCTACGAGCAGTACTTC. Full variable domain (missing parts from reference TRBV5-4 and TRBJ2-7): ETGVTQSPTHLIKTRGQQVTLRCSSQSGHNTVSWYQQALGQGPQFIFQYYREEENGRGNFPPRFSGLQFPNYSSELNVNALELDDSALYLCASSLRLAGAYEQYFGPGTRLTVT.

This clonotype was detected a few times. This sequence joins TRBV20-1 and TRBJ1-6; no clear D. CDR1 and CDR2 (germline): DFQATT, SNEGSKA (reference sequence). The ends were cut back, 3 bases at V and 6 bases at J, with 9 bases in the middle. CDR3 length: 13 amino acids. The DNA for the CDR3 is TGCAGTGCTAGGTTGGTGGGTAATTCACCCCTCCACTTT. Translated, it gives CSARLVGNSPLHF.

DNA for the CDR3: TGTGCCAGCAGCCCACAGGCAAGGGTCTCCTACAATGAGCAGTTCTTC. This sequence encodes CASSPQARVSYNEQFF. The chain employs TRBV7-8 and TRBJ2-1; a weak D match, TRBD1 (5 bases). In germline, CDR1 is SGHVS, CDR2 FQNEAQ. Trimming shortened V by 5 bases and J by 0 bases, and 14 bases separated the two germline ends. This CDR3 has 16 residues.

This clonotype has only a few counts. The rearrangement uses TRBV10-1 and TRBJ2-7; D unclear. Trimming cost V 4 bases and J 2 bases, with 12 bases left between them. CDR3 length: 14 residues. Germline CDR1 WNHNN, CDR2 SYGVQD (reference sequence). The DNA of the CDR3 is TGCGCCAGCAGTGCTGACTCCGCGACCTACGAGCAGTACTTC. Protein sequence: CASSADSATYEQYF.

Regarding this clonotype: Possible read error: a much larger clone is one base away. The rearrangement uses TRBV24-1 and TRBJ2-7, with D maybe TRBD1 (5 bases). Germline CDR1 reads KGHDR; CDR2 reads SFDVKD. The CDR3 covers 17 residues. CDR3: CATSDLVPDTDSYGQYF. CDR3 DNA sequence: TGTGCCACCAGTGATTTGGTCCCGGACACCGACTCCTACGGGCAGTACTTC.

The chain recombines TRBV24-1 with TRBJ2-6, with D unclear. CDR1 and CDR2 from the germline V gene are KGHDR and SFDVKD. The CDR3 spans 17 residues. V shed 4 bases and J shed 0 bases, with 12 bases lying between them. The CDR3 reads CATSDPPSNSGANVLTF. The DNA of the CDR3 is TGTGCCACCAGTGACCCTCCCTCAAACTCTGGGGCCAACGTCCTGACTTTC.

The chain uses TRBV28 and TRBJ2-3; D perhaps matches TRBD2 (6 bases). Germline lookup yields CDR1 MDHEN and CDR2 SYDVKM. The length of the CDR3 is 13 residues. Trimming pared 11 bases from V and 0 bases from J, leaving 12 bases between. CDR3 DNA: TGTGCCGGAGGGTCGACTAGCACAGATACGCAGTATTTT. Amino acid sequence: CAGGSTSTDTQYF.

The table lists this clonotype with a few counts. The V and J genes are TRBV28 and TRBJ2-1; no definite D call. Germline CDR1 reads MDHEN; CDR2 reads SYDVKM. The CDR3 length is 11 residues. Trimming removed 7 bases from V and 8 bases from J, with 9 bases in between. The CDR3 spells CASIGFYEQFF. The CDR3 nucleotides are TGTGCCAGCATTGGTTTCTATGAGCAGTTCTTC.

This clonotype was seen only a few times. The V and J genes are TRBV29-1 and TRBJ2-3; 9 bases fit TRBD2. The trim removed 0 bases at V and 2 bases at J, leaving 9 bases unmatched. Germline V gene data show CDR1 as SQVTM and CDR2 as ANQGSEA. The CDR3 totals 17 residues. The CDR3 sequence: CSVEDQEAGGSTDTQYF. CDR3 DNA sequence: TGCAGCGTTGAAGATCAGGAAGCGGGAGGATCCACAGATACGCAGTATTTT.

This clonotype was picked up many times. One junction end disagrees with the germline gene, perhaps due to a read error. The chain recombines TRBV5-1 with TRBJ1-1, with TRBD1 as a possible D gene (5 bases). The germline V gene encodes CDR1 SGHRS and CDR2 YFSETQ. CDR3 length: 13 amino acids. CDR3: CASSLGVDTEAFF. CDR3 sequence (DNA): TGTGCCAGCAGCTTAGGGGTTGACACTGAAGCTTTCTTT.

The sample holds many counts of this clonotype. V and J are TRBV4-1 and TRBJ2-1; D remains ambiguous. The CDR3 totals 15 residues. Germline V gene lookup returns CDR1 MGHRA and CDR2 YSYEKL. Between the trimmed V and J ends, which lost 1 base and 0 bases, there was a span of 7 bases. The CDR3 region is CASSQAISSYNEQFF. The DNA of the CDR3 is TGCGCCAGCAGCCAAGCCATCAGCTCCTACAATGAGCAGTTCTTC.

CDR3 protein: CSASPGLAVPYEQYF. For the CDR3, the DNA is TGCAGTGCTTCCCCGGGACTAGCGGTTCCCTACGAGCAGTACTTC. This chain uses TRBV20-1 with TRBJ2-7, with TRBD2 matching 11 bases. The CDR3 spans 15 residues. The germline V gene has CDR1 DFQATT and CDR2 SNEGSKA (reference sequence). V gave up 5 bases and J gave up 2 bases; unmatched junction bases: 8.

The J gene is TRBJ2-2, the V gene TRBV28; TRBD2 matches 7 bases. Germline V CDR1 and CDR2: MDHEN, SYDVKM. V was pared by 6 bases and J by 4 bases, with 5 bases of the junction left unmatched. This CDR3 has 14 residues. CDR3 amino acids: CASRSGELTGELFF. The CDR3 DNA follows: TGTGCCAGCAGGAGCGGGGAGCTCACCGGGGAGCTGTTTTTT.

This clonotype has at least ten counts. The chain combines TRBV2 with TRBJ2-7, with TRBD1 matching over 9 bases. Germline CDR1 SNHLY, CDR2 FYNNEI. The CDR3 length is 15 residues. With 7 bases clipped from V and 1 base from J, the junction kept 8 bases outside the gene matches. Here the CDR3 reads CASTKGQGGSYEQYV. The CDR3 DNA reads TGTGCCAGCACCAAGGGACAGGGAGGGTCCTACGAGCAGTACGTC.

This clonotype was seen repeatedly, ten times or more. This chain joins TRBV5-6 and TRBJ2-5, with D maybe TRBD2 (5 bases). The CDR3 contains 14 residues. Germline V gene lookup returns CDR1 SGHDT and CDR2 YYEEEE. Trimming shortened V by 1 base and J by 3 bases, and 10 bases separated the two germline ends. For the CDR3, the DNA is TGTGCCAGCAGCTTGTTGAGGCGGGAAGAGACCCAGTACTTC. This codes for CASSLLRREETQYF.

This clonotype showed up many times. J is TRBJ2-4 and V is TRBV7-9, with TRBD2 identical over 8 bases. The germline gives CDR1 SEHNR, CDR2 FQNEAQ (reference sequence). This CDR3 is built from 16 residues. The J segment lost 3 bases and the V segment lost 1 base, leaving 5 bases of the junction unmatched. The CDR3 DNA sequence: TGTGCCAGCAGCTTAGGGCTAGCGGGCCTCAAAAACATTCAGTACTTC. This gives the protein CASSLGLAGLKNIQYF.